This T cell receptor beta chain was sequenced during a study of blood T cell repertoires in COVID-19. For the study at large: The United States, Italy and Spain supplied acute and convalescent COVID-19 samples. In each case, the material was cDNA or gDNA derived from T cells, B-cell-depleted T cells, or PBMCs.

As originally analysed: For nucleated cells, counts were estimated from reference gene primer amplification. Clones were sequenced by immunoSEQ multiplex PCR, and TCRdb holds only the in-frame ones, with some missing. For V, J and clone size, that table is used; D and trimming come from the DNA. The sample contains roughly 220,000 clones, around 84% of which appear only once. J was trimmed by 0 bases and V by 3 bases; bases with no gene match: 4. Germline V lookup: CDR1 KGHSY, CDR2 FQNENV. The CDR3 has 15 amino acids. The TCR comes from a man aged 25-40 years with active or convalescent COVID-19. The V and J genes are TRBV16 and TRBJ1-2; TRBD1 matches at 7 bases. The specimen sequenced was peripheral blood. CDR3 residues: CASSHRGTANYGYTF. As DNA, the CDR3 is TGTGCCAGCAGCCATCGGGGGACAGCTAACTATGGCTACACCTTC.